This T cell receptor (beta chain) was sequenced for a study of cytomegalovirus exposure and HLA in healthy donors. PCR amplification relied on 60 Vbeta primers (plus 13 Jbeta primers). Produced via immunoSEQ multiplex PCR; TCRdb's table is partial and in-frame only. The sample lists 150,000 to 200,000 clones; around 76% were seen once. V was cut by 2 bases and J by 5 bases, with 17 bases left in between. The CDR3 sequence is 15 residues long. Germline V gene sequence: CDR1 SGDLS, CDR2 YYNGEE. In regard to this clone: Its specificity is unknown.

The study, taken as a whole, reports: Across HLA loci, a later analysis found differing TCR association rates, with DRB1 most and HLA-C fewest.

The chain carries TRBV9 and TRBJ2-7, with D possibly TRBD1 on 6 matching bases. The clonotype was recovered from a woman in her thirties or forties in good health and CMV-seronegative. What was sequenced was PBMCs. The CDR3 spells CASSVSGVRADEQYF. CDR3 nucleotide sequence: TGTGCCAGCAGCGTTTCAGGGGTACGAGCGGACGAGCAGTACTTC.